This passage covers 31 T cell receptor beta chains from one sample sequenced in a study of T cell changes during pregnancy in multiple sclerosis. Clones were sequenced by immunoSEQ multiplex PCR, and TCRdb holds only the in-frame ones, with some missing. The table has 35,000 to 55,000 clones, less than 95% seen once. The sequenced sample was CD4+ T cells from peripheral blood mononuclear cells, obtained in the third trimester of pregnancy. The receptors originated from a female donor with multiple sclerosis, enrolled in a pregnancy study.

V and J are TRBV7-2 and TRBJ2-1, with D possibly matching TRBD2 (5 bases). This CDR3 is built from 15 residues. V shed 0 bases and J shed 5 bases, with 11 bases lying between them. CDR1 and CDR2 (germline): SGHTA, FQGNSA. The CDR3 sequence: CASSLAAGTDNEQFF. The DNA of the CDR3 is TGTGCCAGCAGCTTAGCGGCGGGTACTGACAATGAGCAGTTCTTC. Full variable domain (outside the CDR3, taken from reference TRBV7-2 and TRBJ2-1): GAGVSQSPSNKVTEKGKDVELRCDPISGHTALYWYRQSLGQGLEFLIYFQGNSAPDKSGLPSDRFSAERTGGSVSTLTIQRTQQEDSAVYLCASSLAAGTDNEQFFGPGTRLTVL.

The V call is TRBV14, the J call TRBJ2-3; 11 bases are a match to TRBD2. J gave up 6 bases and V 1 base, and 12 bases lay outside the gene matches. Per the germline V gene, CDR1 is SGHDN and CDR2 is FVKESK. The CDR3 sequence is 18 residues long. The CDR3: CASSQGSQLAGGTDTQYF. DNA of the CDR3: TGTGCCAGCAGCCAAGGGTCTCAGCTAGCGGGAGGTACCGATACGCAGTATTTT. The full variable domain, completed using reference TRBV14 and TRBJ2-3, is EAGVTQFPSHSVIEKGQTVTLRCDPISGHDNLYWYRRVMGKEIKFLLHFVKESKQDESGMPNNRFLAERTGGTYSTLKVQPAELEDSGVYFCASSQGSQLAGGTDTQYFGPGTRLTVL.

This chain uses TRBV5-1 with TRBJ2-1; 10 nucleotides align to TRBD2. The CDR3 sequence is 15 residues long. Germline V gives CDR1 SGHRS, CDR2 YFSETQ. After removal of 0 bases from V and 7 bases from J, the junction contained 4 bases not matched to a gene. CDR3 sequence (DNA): TGCGCCAGCAGCTTGGGTCTAGCGGGAGCTAATGAGCAGTTCTTC. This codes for CASSLGLAGANEQFF.

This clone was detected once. CDR3 DNA: TGTGCCAGTAGTATAGATTCCCGGCAGGGTAGCAATCAGCCCCAGCATTTT. Translation: CASSIDSRQGSNQPQHF. This sequence joins TRBV19 and TRBJ1-5; D possibly corresponds to TRBD1 (5 bases). Germline V gene sequence: CDR1 LNHDA, CDR2 SQIVND (reference sequence). This CDR3 comprises 17 residues. V was clipped by 0 bases and J by 0 bases, with 12 bases between them.

Here the CDR3 reads CASTSGGQGDGELFF. The CDR3 bases are TGTGCCAGCACCTCAGGGGGGCAGGGTGACGGGGAGCTGTTTTTT. V is TRBV28 and J is TRBJ2-2, with D tentatively TRBD1 (7 bases). With 7 bases removed from V and 7 bases from J, the gap between germline ends came to 19 bases. CDR1 is MDHEN and CDR2 is SYDVKM in the germline V gene. The CDR3 contains 15 residues.

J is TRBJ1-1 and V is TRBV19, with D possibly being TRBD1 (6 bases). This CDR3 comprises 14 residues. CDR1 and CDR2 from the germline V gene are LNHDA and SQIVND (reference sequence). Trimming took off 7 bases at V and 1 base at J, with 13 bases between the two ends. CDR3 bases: TGTGCCAGTACCTCGGACAGACCGAACACTGAAGCTTTCTTT. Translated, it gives CASTSDRPNTEAFF. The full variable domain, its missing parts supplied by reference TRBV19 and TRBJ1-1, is DGGITQSPKYLFRKEGQNVTLSCEQNLNHDAMYWYRQDPGQGLRLIYYSQIVNDFQKGDIAEGYSVSREKKESFPLTVTSAQKNPTAFYLCASTSDRPNTEAFFGQGTRLTVV.

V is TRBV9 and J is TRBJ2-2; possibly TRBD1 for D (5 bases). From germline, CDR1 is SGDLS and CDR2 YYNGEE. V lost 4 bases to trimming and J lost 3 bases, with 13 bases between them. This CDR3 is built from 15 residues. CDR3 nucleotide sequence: TGTGCCAGCAGCCCTTCAGGGATTCACACCGGGGAGCTGTTTTTT. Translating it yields CASSPSGIHTGELFF.

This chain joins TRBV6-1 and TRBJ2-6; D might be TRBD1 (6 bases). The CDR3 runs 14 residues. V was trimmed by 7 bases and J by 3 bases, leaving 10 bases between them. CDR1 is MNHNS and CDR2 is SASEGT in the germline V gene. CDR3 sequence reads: CASTLGGGANVLTF. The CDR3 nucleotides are TGTGCCAGCACCCTAGGGGGTGGGGCCAACGTCCTGACTTTC.

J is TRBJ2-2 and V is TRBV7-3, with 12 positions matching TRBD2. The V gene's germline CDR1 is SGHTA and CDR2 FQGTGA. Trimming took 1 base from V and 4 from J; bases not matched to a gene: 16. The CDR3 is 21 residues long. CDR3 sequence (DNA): TGTGCCAGCAGCTTAATGACTCCAAGGCTAGCGGGAGGGCCGAGCACCGGGGAGCTGTTTTTT. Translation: CASSLMTPRLAGGPSTGELFF.

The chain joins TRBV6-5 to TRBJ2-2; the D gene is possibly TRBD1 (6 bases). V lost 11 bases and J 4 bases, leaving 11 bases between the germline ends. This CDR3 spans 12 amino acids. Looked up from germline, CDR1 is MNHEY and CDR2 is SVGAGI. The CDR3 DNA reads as TGTGCCTCACAGGGTACCACCGGGGAGCTGTTTTTT. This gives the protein CASQGTTGELFF.

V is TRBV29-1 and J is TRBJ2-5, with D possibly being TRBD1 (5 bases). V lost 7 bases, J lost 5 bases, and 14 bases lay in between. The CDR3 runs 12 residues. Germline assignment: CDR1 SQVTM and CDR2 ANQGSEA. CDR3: CSGRGARETQYF. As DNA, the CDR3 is TGCAGCGGGCGTGGGGCCCGGGAGACCCAGTACTTC.

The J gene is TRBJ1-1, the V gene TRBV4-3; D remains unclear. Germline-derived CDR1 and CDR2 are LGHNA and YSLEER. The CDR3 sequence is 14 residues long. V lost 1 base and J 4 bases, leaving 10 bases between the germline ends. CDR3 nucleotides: TGCGCCAGCAGCCAAGCCCTTTCGAGCACTGAAGCTTTCTTT. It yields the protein CASSQALSSTEAFF.

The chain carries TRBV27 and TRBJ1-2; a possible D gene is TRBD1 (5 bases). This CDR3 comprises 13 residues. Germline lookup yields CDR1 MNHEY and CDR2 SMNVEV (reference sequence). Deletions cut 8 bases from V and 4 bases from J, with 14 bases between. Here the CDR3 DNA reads TGTGCCAGCCCACCCCCCAGGGCCTATGGCTACACCTTC. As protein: CASPPPRAYGYTF.

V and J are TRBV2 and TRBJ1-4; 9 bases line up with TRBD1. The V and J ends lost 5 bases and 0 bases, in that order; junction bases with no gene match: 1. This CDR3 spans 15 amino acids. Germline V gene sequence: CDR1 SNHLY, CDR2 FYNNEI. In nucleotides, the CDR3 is TGTGCCAGCAGTCGGACAGGGGCAACTAATGAAAAACTGTTTTTT. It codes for CASSRTGATNEKLFF.

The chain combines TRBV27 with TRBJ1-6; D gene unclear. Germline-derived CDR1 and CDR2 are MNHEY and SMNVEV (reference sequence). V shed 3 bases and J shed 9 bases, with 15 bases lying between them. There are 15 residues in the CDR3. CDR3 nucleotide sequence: TGTGCCAGCAGTTTCACAGTGTCTGTGGGTTCACCCCTCCACTTT. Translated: CASSFTVSVGSPLHF.

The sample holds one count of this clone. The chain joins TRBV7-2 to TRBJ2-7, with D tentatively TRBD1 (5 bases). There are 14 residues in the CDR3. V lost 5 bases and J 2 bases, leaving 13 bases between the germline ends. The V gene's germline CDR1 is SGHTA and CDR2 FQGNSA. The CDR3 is CASSRVRVPYEQYF. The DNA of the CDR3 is TGTGCCAGCAGCCGTGTCAGGGTCCCCTACGAGCAGTACTTC.

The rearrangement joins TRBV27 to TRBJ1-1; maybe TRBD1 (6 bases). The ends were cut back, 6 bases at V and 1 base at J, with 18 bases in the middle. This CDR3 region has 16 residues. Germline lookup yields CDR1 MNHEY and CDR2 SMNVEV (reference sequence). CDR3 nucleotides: TGTGCCAGCAGCCGCCAGGACAGCCGGGCGAACACTGAAGCTTTCTTT. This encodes CASSRQDSRANTEAFF.

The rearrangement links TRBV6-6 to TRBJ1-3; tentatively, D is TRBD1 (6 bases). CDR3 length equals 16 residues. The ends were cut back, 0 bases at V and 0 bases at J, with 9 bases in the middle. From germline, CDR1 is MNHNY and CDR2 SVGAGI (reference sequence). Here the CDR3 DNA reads TGTGCCAGCAGTTACTCGGAACAGGGCTCTGGAAACACCATATATTTT. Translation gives CASSYSEQGSGNTIYF.

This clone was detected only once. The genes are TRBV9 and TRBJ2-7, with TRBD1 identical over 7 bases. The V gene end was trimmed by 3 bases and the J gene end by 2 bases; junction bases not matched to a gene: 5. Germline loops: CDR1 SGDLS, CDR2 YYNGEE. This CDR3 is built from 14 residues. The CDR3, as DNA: TGTGCCAGCAGCGCGACAGGGTCGACCTACGAGCAGTACTTC. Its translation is CASSATGSTYEQYF. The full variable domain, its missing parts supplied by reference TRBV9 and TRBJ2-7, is DSGVTQTPKHLITATGQRVTLRCSPRSGDLSVYWYQQSLDQGLQFLIQYYNGEERAKGNILERFSAQQFPDLHSELNLSSLELGDSALYFCASSATGSTYEQYFGPGTRLTVT.

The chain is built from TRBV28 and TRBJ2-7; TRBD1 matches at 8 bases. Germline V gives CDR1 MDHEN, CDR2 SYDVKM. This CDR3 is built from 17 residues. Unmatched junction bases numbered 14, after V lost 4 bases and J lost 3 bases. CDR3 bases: TGTGCCAGCAGTTCTCTAACTAGACGGGACAGGATCTACGAGCAGTACTTC. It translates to CASSSLTRRDRIYEQYF.

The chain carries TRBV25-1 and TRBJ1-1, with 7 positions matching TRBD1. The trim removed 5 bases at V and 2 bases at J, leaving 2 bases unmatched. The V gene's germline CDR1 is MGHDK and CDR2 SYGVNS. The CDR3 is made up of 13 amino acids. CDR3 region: CASSRQGNTEAFF. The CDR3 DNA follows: TGTGCCAGCAGTAGACAGGGAAACACTGAAGCTTTCTTT.

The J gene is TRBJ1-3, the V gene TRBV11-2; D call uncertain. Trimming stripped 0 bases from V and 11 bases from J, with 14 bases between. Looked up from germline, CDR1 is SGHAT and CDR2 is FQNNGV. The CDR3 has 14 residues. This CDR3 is CASSLDVGEQPIYF. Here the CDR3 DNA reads TGTGCCAGCAGCTTAGATGTCGGTGAACAGCCCATATATTTT.

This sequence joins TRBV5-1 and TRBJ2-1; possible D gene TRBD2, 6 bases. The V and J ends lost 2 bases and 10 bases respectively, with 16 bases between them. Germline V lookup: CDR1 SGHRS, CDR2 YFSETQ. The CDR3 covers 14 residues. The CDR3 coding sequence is TGCGCCAGCAGCTTTTCGGGAGAACGGCCGGAGCAGTTCTTC. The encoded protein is CASSFSGERPEQFF. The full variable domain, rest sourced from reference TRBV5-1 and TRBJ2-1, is KAGVTQTPRYLIKTRGQQVTLSCSPISGHRSVSWYQQTPGQGLQFLFEYFSETQRNKGNFPGRFSGRQFSNSRSEMNVSTLELGDSALYLCASSFSGERPEQFFGPGTRLTVL.

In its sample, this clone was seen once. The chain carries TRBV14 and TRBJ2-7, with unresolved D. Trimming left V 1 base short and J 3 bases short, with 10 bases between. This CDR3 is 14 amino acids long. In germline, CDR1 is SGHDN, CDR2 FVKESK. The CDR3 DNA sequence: TGTGCCAGCAGCCAAGCTAACAGAGTCTACGAGCAGTACTTC. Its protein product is CASSQANRVYEQYF.

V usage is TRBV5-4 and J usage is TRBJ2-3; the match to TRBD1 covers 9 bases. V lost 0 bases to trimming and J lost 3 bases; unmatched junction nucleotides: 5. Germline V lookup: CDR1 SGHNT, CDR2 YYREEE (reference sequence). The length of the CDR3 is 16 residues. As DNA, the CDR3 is TGTGCCAGCAGCTTGGCACAGGGGGCGAGAACAGATACGCAGTATTTT. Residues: CASSLAQGARTDTQYF. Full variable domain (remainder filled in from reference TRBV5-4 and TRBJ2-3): ETGVTQSPTHLIKTRGQQVTLRCSSQSGHNTVSWYQQALGQGPQFIFQYYREEENGRGNFPPRFSGLQFPNYSSELNVNALELDDSALYLCASSLAQGARTDTQYFGPGTRLTVL.

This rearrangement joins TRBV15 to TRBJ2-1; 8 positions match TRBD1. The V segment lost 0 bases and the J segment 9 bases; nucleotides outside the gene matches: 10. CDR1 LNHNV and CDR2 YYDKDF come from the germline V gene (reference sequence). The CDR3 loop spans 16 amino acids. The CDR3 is CATSRDRGQVFSEQFF. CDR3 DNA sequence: TGTGCCACCAGCAGAGATAGGGGACAGGTTTTCAGTGAGCAGTTCTTC.

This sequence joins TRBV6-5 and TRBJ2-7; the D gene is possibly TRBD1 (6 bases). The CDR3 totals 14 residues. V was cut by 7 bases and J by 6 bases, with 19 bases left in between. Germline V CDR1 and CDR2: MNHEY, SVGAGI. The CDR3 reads CASIGGRGSGEQYF. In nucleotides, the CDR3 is TGTGCCAGCATTGGTGGCAGGGGATCTGGCGAGCAGTACTTC.

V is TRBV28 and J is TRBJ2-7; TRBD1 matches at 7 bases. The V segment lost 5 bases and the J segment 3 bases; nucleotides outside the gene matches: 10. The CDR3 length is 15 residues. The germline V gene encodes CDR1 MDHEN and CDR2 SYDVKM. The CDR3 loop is CASSPRQGLFYEQYF. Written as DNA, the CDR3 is TGTGCCAGCAGTCCCCGACAGGGCCTTTTCTACGAGCAGTACTTC.

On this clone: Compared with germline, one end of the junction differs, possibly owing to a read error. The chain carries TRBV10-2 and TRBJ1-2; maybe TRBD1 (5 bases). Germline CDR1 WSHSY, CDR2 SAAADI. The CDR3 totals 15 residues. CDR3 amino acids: CASGAGWTNFYSYTF. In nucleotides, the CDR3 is TGCGCCAGCGGGGCAGGGTGGACGAATTTCTATAGCTACACCTTC.

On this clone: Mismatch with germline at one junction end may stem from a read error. CDR3 loop: CASSLAGGPSSYNEQFF. In nucleotides, the CDR3 is TGTGCCAGCAGCCTAGCGGGAGGGCCGAGCTCCTACAATGAGCAGTTCTTC. The V and J genes are TRBV7-8 and TRBJ2-1, with 12 positions matching TRBD2. The CDR3 totals 17 residues. From germline, CDR1 is SGHVS and CDR2 FQNEAQ.

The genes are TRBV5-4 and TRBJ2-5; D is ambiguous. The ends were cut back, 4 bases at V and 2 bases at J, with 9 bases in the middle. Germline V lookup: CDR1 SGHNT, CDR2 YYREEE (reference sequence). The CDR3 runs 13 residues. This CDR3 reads CASSAGLQETQYF. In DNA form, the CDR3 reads TGTGCCAGCAGCGCCGGGTTACAAGAGACCCAGTACTTC.